The rows below give T cell receptor beta chains drawn from one sample of a study of CD8+ T cells in alopecia areata. Using immunoSEQ multiplex PCR, the repertoire was profiled, and TCRdb retains in-frame clones only, with some absent. The table lists about 160,000 clones, approximately 62% of them singletons. Source: CD4+ T cells sorted from blood, taken at week 24, from a patient treated with tofacitinib. The receptors here all came from a human donor with alopecia areata. CDR3s leave out the opening cysteine and the closing phenylalanine or tryptophan.

V gene: TRBV9
CDR3 protein: ASSVGEARGHEDTQY

V gene: TRBV30
CDR3 protein: AWSVTRGAGYSNQPQH

V gene: TRBV14
CDR3 protein: ASSQDTYSAF

V gene: TRBV20-1
CDR3 protein: SANGPDTQY

V gene: TRBV2
CDR3 protein: ASKGQRSTDTQY

V gene: TRBV30
CDR3 protein: AWSGGGETQY

V gene: TRBV4-1
CDR3 protein: ASTHRDVMNTEAF

V gene: TRBV30
CDR3 protein: AWSVFPGTTIY

V gene: TRBV5-1
CDR3 protein: ASSLSGGNYAGELF

V gene: TRBV2
CDR3 protein: ASREQGRGTEAF

V gene: TRBV5-6
CDR3 protein: ASSLDPISDSPLH

V gene: TRBV29-1
CDR3 protein: SVAGVMNTEAF

V gene: TRBV11-1
CDR3 protein: ASSSQGKVGYT

V gene: TRBV7-2
CDR3 protein: ASSLTSDRSGTQY

V gene: TRBV6-5
CDR3 protein: ASSYSPTNEKLF

V gene: TRBV6-1
CDR3 protein: ASSATGGSSYNSPLH

V gene: TRBV25-1
CDR3 protein: ASSEWNLNTIY

V gene: TRBV29-1
CDR3 protein: SVVRGNRYGYT

V gene: TRBV6-5
CDR3 protein: ASSYGGEGAKNIQY

V gene: TRBV20-1
CDR3 protein: SAPGETQY

V gene: TRBV18
CDR3 protein: ASSPLQMNTEAF

V gene: TRBV15
CDR3 protein: ATSRGRGDTGELF

V gene: TRBV6-1
CDR3 protein: ASSVNLNTEAF

V gene: TRBV4-1
CDR3 protein: ASSQDGVWGYEQF

V gene: TRBV7-9
CDR3 protein: ASSSSGTGVAEAF

V gene: TRBV4-2
CDR3 protein: ASSQDRGLMNTEAF

V gene: TRBV6-1
CDR3 protein: ASSEDRAWNQPQH

V gene: TRBV4-2
CDR3 protein: ASSQDRLSNQY

V gene: TRBV10-3
CDR3 protein: AISTTGYEQY

V gene: TRBV19
CDR3 protein: ASNFRHFQETQY

V gene: TRBV14
CDR3 protein: ASSQDWGFRTEAF

V gene: TRBV29-1
CDR3 protein: SVVRDGPNYGYT

V gene: TRBV6-1
CDR3 protein: ASSEGSGFRDEKLF

V gene: TRBV29-1
CDR3 protein: SVRGRRGTEAF

V gene: TRBV29-1
CDR3 protein: SLHGRGRRYGYT